Listed below are T cell receptor beta chains from one sample, sequenced in a study of OX40 agonist ivuxolimab in advanced cancers. Method: immunoSEQ multiplex PCR; TCRdb's copy keeps in-frame clones and lacks some. Of tens of thousands of clones in the sample, roughly nine tenths were seen once. Material: CD4+ or CD8+ T cells sorted from blood, obtained in a trial of the OX40 agonist ivuxolimab. The origin of the receptors is an adult with an advanced solid tumor such as melanoma, head and neck, liver or kidney cancer. The CDR3 runs from the conserved cysteine through the conserved F or W. D genes are given only for firm matches. Clone size is not always given. Where it is, it says once, few, many or a class for expanded clones.

15	TRBV7-2	-	TRBJ2-7	TRBD1	CASSPTGTGVYEQYF	TGTGCCAGCAGTCCGACCGGGACAGGGGTTTACGAGCAGTACTTC
15	TRBV5-6	-	TRBJ2-5	TRBD2	CASSLVRLAGETQYF	TGTGCCAGCAGCTTGGTGAGACTAGCGGGTGAGACCCAGTACTTC
13	TRBV19	-	TRBJ1-2	TRBD1	CASSVQGAWGYTF	TGTGCCAGTAGTGTACAGGGGGCGTGGGGCTACACCTTC
15	TRBV5-1	once	TRBJ2-1	TRBD2	CASSYNREGINEQFF	TGCGCCAGCAGCTACAATCGGGAGGGTATCAATGAGCAGTTCTTC
14	TRBV5-1	once	TRBJ2-1	TRBD2	CASSGYSGSNEQFF	TGCGCCAGCAGTGGGTATAGCGGGTCCAATGAGCAGTTCTTC
16	TRBV6-1	-	TRBJ2-1	-	CASSEFSEGSYNEQFF	TGTGCCAGCAGTGAATTCAGCGAGGGTTCCTACAATGAGCAGTTCTTC
13	TRBV14	-	TRBJ1-4	-	CASSQGALGKLFF	TGTGCCAGCAGCCAGGGGGCCTTAGGAAAACTGTTTTTT
15	TRBV29-1	-	TRBJ2-3	TRBD2	CSVRGLAASTDTQYF	TGCAGCGTCCGGGGACTAGCGGCTAGCACAGATACGCAGTATTTT
16	TRBV11-2	-	TRBJ1-1	-	CASSEGRTAFKSEAFF	TGTGCCAGCAGCGAAGGGCGGACAGCCTTCAAATCTGAAGCTTTCTTT
13	TRBV19	-	TRBJ1-5	-	CASSEQAGQPQHF	TGTGCCAGTAGTGAACAGGCGGGACAGCCCCAGCATTTT
19	TRBV11-3	-	TRBJ2-5	-	CASSLDPRGGYQNQETQYF	TGTGCCAGCAGCTTAGACCCGCGCGGCGGCTACCAGAACCAGGAGACCCAGTACTTC
15	TRBV7-2	-	TRBJ1-4	-	CASSAARVANEKLFF	TGTGCCAGCAGCGCCGCGAGGGTGGCTAATGAAAAACTGTTTTTT
16	TRBV11-1	-	TRBJ2-1	-	CASSLEAASSYNEQFF	TGTGCCAGCAGCTTAGAGGCGGCTAGCTCCTACAATGAGCAGTTCTTC
15	TRBV5-1	-	TRBJ1-1	-	CASSPSDTMNTEAFF	TGCGCCAGCAGCCCCTCGGACACCATGAACACTGAAGCTTTCTTT
15	TRBV9	-	TRBJ2-1	TRBD1	CASSLTDRVTNEQFF	TGTGCCAGCAGCCTAACGGACAGGGTGACCAATGAGCAGTTCTTC
12	TRBV28	-	TRBJ1-2	-	CASSQVSYGYTF	TGTGCCAGCAGTCAGGTTTCCTATGGCTACACCTTC
17	TRBV4-3	-	TRBJ2-7	-	CASSQGLGTTSSYEQYF	TGCGCCAGCAGCCAGGGACTCGGGACCACTAGCTCCTACGAGCAGTACTTC
15	TRBV19	-	TRBJ2-5	TRBD1	CASSQRDRNVETQYF	TGTGCCAGTAGTCAAAGGGACAGGAACGTGGAGACCCAGTACTTC
13	TRBV7-9	-	TRBJ1-1	-	CASSPGGVTEAFF	TGTGCCAGCAGCCCTGGGGGGGTCACTGAAGCTTTCTTT
16	TRBV11-2	-	TRBJ2-1	TRBD2	CASSLSGRADYNEQFF	TGTGCCAGCAGCTTAAGCGGGAGGGCCGATTACAATGAGCAGTTCTTC
14	TRBV27	-	TRBJ2-5	-	CASKAGLAGETQYF	TGTGCCAGCAAAGCGGGTTTGGCCGGGGAGACCCAGTACTTC
15	TRBV6-5	-	TRBJ1-4	-	CASSYITGPNEKLFF	TGTGCCAGCAGTTACATAACAGGGCCCAATGAAAAACTGTTTTTT
13	TRBV5-8	-	TRBJ2-3	-	CASSLSLADTQYF	TGTGCCAGCAGCTTGTCTCTGGCAGATACGCAGTATTTT
16	TRBV19	-	TRBJ1-2	-	CASQARSGGGNYGYTF	TGTGCCAGCCAAGCGAGGTCGGGCGGTGGGAACTATGGCTACACCTTC
14	TRBV7-2	-	TRBJ2-7	-	CASSLAAGQYEQYF	TGTGCCAGCAGCTTAGCGGCGGGACAGTACGAGCAGTACTTC
15	TRBV7-9	-	TRBJ1-2	-	CAGSTNSGFTYGYTF	TGTGCCGGCAGCACTAATTCAGGGTTTACCTATGGCTACACCTTC
12	TRBV30	-	TRBJ1-3	-	CAWSHIGNTIYF	TGTGCCTGGAGCCACATCGGAAACACCATATATTTT
17	TRBV18	-	TRBJ2-7	TRBD2	CASSPALAGVASYEQYF	TGTGCCAGCTCACCGGCGCTAGCGGGAGTGGCGTCCTACGAGCAGTACTTC
14	TRBV28	once	TRBJ2-7	TRBD1	CASSRTGLTYEQYF	TGTGCCAGCAGTAGGACAGGGCTGACCTACGAGCAGTACTTC
14	TRBV5-1	-	TRBJ2-3	TRBD2	CASRKLAGTDTQYF	TGCGCCAGCAGAAAACTAGCGGGCACAGATACGCAGTATTTT
15	TRBV5-1	-	TRBJ2-5	-	CASSFGLGDQETQYF	TGCGCCAGCAGCTTCGGCCTCGGGGACCAAGAGACCCAGTACTTC
16	TRBV28	-	TRBJ1-2	TRBD1	CASEGIMTGEFYGYTF	TGTGCCAGCGAGGGAATAATGACAGGGGAGTTTTATGGCTACACCTTC
15	TRBV4-1	-	TRBJ2-7	TRBD1	CASSQRTGGVYEQYF	TGCGCCAGCAGCCAGAGGACAGGGGGTGTATACGAGCAGTACTTC
15	TRBV9	-	TRBJ2-1	TRBD2	CASSVMGLIINEQFF	TGTGCCAGCAGCGTAATGGGACTAATCATCAATGAGCAGTTCTTC
15	TRBV19	-	TRBJ2-1	-	CASQPGVSSYNEQFF	TGTGCCAGCCAACCGGGGGTTAGCTCCTACAATGAGCAGTTCTTC